The subject of this entry is one TCR beta chain. This entry is derived from a study of blood T cell repertoires in COVID-19. Assay used: immunoSEQ multiplex PCR; TCRdb lists only in-frame clones, some missing. The sample holds around 150,000 clones, roughly 80% seen once. This CDR3 is built from 15 residues. The V segment lost 4 bases and the J segment 8 bases; nucleotides outside the gene matches: 6. Germline V lookup: CDR1 ENHRY, CDR2 SYGVKD. The sequencing sample was made of peripheral blood. The V gene is TRBV10-3, the J gene TRBJ2-1; 12 bases are a match to TRBD1. This clonotype was sampled from a man between 50 and 59 years old with acute or convalescent COVID-19. CDR3 residues: CAISGSGTGGHEQFF. CDR3 sequence (DNA): TGTGCCATCAGTGGTTCCGGGACAGGGGGCCATGAGCAGTTCTTC.